Shown below are 2 T cell receptor beta chains from a single sample sequenced in a study of control samples from healthy donors and cancer patients. The method was immunoSEQ multiplex PCR; TCRdb's version includes in-frame clones alone and lacks a portion of them. The sample yields some 100,000 clones, 80% to 90% seen once. The source material was blood. The source of these receptors is a woman in her fifties or sixties in good health.

The chain combines TRBV24-1 with TRBJ1-3; TRBD1 might be the D (5 bases). Deletions cut 4 bases from V and 3 bases from J, with 9 bases between. Germline V gene sequence: CDR1 KGHDR, CDR2 SFDVKD. The CDR3 is made up of 14 amino acids. The CDR3 DNA reads as TGTGCCACCAGTGAATCGGGACGTGGAAACACCATATATTTT. It is translated as CATSESGRGNTIYF.

This chain connects TRBV27 to TRBJ2-7, with D perhaps TRBD2 (6 bases). The CDR3 has 12 residues. V lost 5 bases, J lost 6 bases, and 11 bases lay in between. CDR1 MNHEY and CDR2 SMNVEV come from the germline V gene (reference sequence). CDR3 DNA: TGTGCCAGCAGTCCGCAGGGAGGCGAGCAGTACGTC. This codes for CASSPQGGEQYV.